The 28 T cell receptor beta chains presented below share a single source sample, sequenced in a study of control samples from healthy donors and cancer patients. Profiling relied on immunoSEQ multiplex PCR, and the TCRdb table lists in-frame clones only, not all of them. The top ten clones hold 5.5% to 8% of a sample with roughly 400,000 clones, about nine tenths of them seen once. Sequenced sample: PBMCs. The source is a man aged 35 to 55 with head and neck cancer.

The rearrangement uses TRBV7-9 and TRBJ2-2; 12 bases line up with TRBD1. CDR1 and CDR2 (germline): SEHNR, FQNEAQ (reference sequence). This CDR3 has 19 residues. V dropped 4 bases and J dropped 5; count of bases not matched to a gene: 14. The CDR3: CASSSTGQGAHLGTGELFF. CDR3 DNA sequence: TGTGCCAGCAGCTCCACGGGACAGGGGGCCCACCTTGGGACCGGGGAGCTGTTTTTT.

This clone has only one observation. This chain links TRBV3-1 (or the pseudogene TRBV3-2) with TRBJ2-4; the D is unclear. This CDR3 is built from 17 residues. Trimming cost V 4 bases and J 0 bases, with 16 bases left between them. Germline loops: CDR1 LGHDT, CDR2 YNNKEL (reference sequence). In DNA, the CDR3 is TGTGCCAGCAGCCTCCATACCTCGTCTCTAGCCAAAAACATTCAGTACTTC. Encoded protein: CASSLHTSSLAKNIQYF.

A single count supports this clone. This sequence joins TRBV18 and TRBJ2-7; D is uncertain. The CDR3 is made up of 13 amino acids. Germline V gene data show CDR1 as KGHSH and CDR2 as LQKENI. V lost 3 bases, J lost 4 bases, and 10 bases lay in between. The CDR3 loop is CASSPSVGYEQYF. DNA for the CDR3: TGTGCCAGCTCACCCTCTGTGGGGTACGAGCAGTACTTC.

The chain uses TRBV2 and TRBJ2-7; D is possibly TRBD2 (5 bases). Germline V gene data show CDR1 as SNHLY and CDR2 as FYNNEI. With 7 bases removed from V and 3 bases from J, the gap between germline ends came to 22 bases. This CDR3 contains 16 residues. The CDR3 DNA reads as TGTGCCAGCACACCTTCCGGGATGTCATCCGACTACGAGCAGTACTTC. It codes for CASTPSGMSSDYEQYF.

The J gene is TRBJ1-1, the V gene TRBV28; no definite D call. Between the trimmed V and J ends, which lost 6 bases and 0 bases, there was a span of 14 bases. Germline V gives CDR1 MDHEN, CDR2 SYDVKM. The CDR3 covers 15 residues. The CDR3: CASRFEGNMNTEAFF. CDR3 DNA: TGTGCCAGCAGGTTCGAGGGAAATATGAACACTGAAGCTTTCTTT.

The rearrangement uses TRBV7-3 and TRBJ2-2, with D hard to call. The CDR3 loop spans 12 amino acids. V was clipped by 5 bases and J by 7 bases, with 8 bases between them. CDR1 and CDR2 from the germline V gene are SGHTA and FQGTGA. In nucleotides, the CDR3 is TGTGCCAGCAGCCCAAACGGCGGGGAGCTGTTTTTT. Translation: CASSPNGGELFF.

This chain joins TRBV7-9 and TRBJ2-6; D unresolved. There are 16 residues in the CDR3. Trimming pared 6 bases from V and 2 bases from J, leaving 14 bases between. CDR1 is SEHNR and CDR2 is FQNEAQ in the germline V gene (reference sequence). The CDR3 reads CASRAKGWAGANVLTF. The CDR3 coding sequence is TGTGCCAGCAGGGCTAAAGGCTGGGCTGGGGCCAACGTCCTGACTTTC.

The chain links TRBV28 to TRBJ2-7; tentatively, D is TRBD1 (6 bases). Germline V gene lookup returns CDR1 MDHEN and CDR2 SYDVKM. The CDR3 covers 15 residues. Trimming left V 6 bases short and J 1 base short, with 16 bases between. The CDR3 here is CASRSPGAGSYEQYF. Here the CDR3 DNA reads TGTGCCAGCAGATCCCCAGGGGCCGGGTCCTACGAGCAGTACTTC.

The rearrangement links TRBV19 to TRBJ1-2; D remains unclear. The CDR3 is made up of 13 amino acids. CDR1 and CDR2 from the germline V gene are LNHDA and SQIVND (reference sequence). The V and J ends lost 9 bases and 4 bases respectively, with 15 bases between them. This CDR3 is CASTPLDTYGYTF. The DNA of the CDR3 is TGTGCCAGCACCCCGTTAGACACCTATGGCTACACCTTC.

The CDR3 nucleotides read TGTGCCAGCAGCGTATCCCCCCGGGAGGGCCCGGATACGCAGTATTTT. This gives the protein CASSVSPREGPDTQYF. V usage is TRBV9 and J usage is TRBJ2-3, with 8 nucleotides matching TRBD2. V trimming: 1 base; J trimming: 6 bases; junction bases outside the gene matches: 10. Germline-derived CDR1 and CDR2 are SGDLS and YYNGEE. The CDR3 runs 16 residues.

The CDR3: CAVSVGTGTFGYTF. The CDR3 region has the DNA TGTGCCGTAAGTGTAGGGACAGGGACTTTCGGCTACACCTTC. The chain uses TRBV7-9 and TRBJ1-2; 9 nucleotides line up with TRBD1. The CDR3 consists of 14 residues. Unmatched junction bases numbered 15, after V lost 11 bases and J lost 8 bases. CDR1 and CDR2 from the germline V gene are SEHNR and FQNEAQ (reference sequence).

The chain combines TRBV18 with TRBJ2-3, with D hard to call. CDR1 KGHSH and CDR2 LQKENI come from the germline V gene. The V and J ends lost 3 bases and 2 bases respectively, with 12 bases between them. This CDR3 region has 15 residues. CDR3 sequence (DNA): TGTGCCAGCTCACCCTGGGGTGGAGACACAGATACGCAGTATTTT. Translation: CASSPWGGDTDTQYF.

The chain joins TRBV3-1 (or the pseudogene TRBV3-2) to TRBJ2-7; tentative D call: TRBD1 (5 bases). Germline V gene lookup returns CDR1 LGHDT and CDR2 YNNKEL (reference sequence). The V gene lost 6 bases and the J gene lost 3 bases, with 21 bases spanning the gap. The CDR3 has 16 residues. DNA of the CDR3: TGTGCCAGCAGTCGCATTTTCCCAGGGCCGGGCTACGAGCAGTACTTC. Translation gives CASSRIFPGPGYEQYF.

This chain joins TRBV4-3 and TRBJ2-2; 10 nucleotides align to TRBD1. The germline V gene has CDR1 LGHNA and CDR2 YSLEER. V gave up 1 base and J gave up 4 bases; unmatched junction bases: 3. CDR3 size: 16 residues. The CDR3 region is CASSQGQGALTGELFF. The CDR3 coding sequence is TGCGCCAGCAGCCAAGGACAGGGGGCCCTCACCGGGGAGCTGTTTTTT.

With regard to this clone: Other DNA sequences of this sample code for an identical CDR3. The chain uses TRBV18 and TRBJ2-3, with 11 bases fitting TRBD2. Losses at the gene ends were 3 bases for V and 3 bases for J; bases not matched to a gene: 2. Germline values: CDR1 KGHSH, CDR2 LQKENI. The CDR3 sequence is 15 residues long. CDR3 region: CASSPRTSGTDTQYF. DNA of the CDR3: TGTGCCAGCTCACCGAGGACTAGCGGGACAGATACGCAGTATTTT.

In its sample, this clone was seen once. V gene TRBV15 combines with J gene TRBJ1-2; 7 bases are a match to TRBD1. Unmatched junction bases numbered 11, after V lost 3 bases and J lost 7 bases. CDR1 is LNHNV and CDR2 is YYDKDF in the germline V gene (reference sequence). The CDR3 spans 15 residues. CDR3 amino acids: CATSSTIGTESGYTF. In DNA, the CDR3 is TGTGCCACCAGCAGCACTATTGGGACAGAGAGTGGCTACACCTTC.

The genes are TRBV19 and TRBJ1-5; TRBD1 agrees at 11 bases. The CDR3 length is 18 residues. With V trimmed by 3 bases and J by 0 bases, 7 bases remained unmatched. The germline V gene has CDR1 LNHDA and CDR2 SQIVND (reference sequence). The CDR3 reads CASSIRGTGGHSNQPQHF. The CDR3 nucleotides read TGTGCCAGTAGTATCCGGGGGACAGGGGGTCATAGCAATCAGCCCCAGCATTTT.

To note about this clone: The sample has other DNA sequences that encode this CDR3 too. The rearrangement joins TRBV9 to TRBJ2-3; D unclear. Per germline, CDR1 SGDLS and CDR2 YYNGEE. V lost 0 bases to trimming and J lost 3 bases, with 8 bases between them. CDR3 size: 14 residues. The CDR3 is CASSVGLGTDTQYF. Here the CDR3 DNA reads TGTGCCAGCAGCGTAGGACTGGGGACAGATACGCAGTATTTT.

The rearrangement uses TRBV6-5 and TRBJ1-4; maybe TRBD1 (5 bases). The CDR3 length is 14 residues. Germline CDR1 and CDR2: MNHEY and SVGAGI. V lost 9 bases, J lost 8 bases, and 19 bases lay in between. The CDR3 here is CASRPREAGEKLFF. The DNA for the CDR3 is TGTGCCAGTCGACCCCGGGAGGCAGGGGAAAAACTGTTTTTT.

The rearrangement uses TRBV9 and TRBJ1-2; D remains unclear. Germline CDR1 is SGDLS and CDR2 is YYNGEE. The CDR3 contains 14 residues. V was clipped by 0 bases and J by 4 bases, with 10 bases between them. The DNA for the CDR3 is TGTGCCAGCAGCGTAGAGGGCGGTTTCTATGGCTACACCTTC. Amino acid sequence: CASSVEGGFYGYTF.

The J gene is TRBJ1-1, the V gene TRBV7-2; no clear D gene. The germline V gene encodes CDR1 SGHTA and CDR2 FQGNSA. Trimming shortened V by 2 bases and J by 0 bases, and 10 bases separated the two germline ends. The CDR3 sequence is 15 residues long. The CDR3 sequence: CASSLSNVVNTEAFF. Written as DNA, the CDR3 is TGTGCCAGCAGCTTATCAAATGTTGTGAACACTGAAGCTTTCTTT.

This clone was observed a handful of times. The J gene is TRBJ1-2, the V gene TRBV9, with D uncertain. The germline V and J ends were trimmed by 1 base and 7 bases, with 8 bases remaining between them. This CDR3 is 12 amino acids long. The germline CDR1 and CDR2 sequences are SGDLS and YYNGEE. DNA of the CDR3: TGTGCCAGCAGCGTACAGGCGGGTGGCTACACCTTC. Its translation is CASSVQAGGYTF.

There are a few counts of this clone. This sequence joins TRBV2 and TRBJ2-3; 10 bases are shared with TRBD2. Germline V lookup: CDR1 SNHLY, CDR2 FYNNEI. The CDR3 is 17 amino acids. The junction had 6 bases not matched to a gene; V was cut back by 1 base and J by 2 bases. CDR3 sequence (DNA): TGTGCCAGCAGTGAAGAGGGTAGCGGGAGGCCCACAGATACGCAGTATTTT. Its translation is CASSEEGSGRPTDTQYF.

This clone was observed a few times. The chain employs TRBV11-2 and TRBJ2-3; 12 bases are shared with TRBD1. The CDR3 is 15 residues long. Germline CDR1 reads SGHAT; CDR2 reads FQNNGV. V lost 3 bases, J lost 6 bases, and 4 bases stayed unmatched. This CDR3 is CASSLGTGGGDTQYF. The CDR3 bases are TGTGCCAGCAGCTTGGGGACAGGGGGCGGCGATACGCAGTATTTT.

This sequence joins TRBV7-3 and TRBJ2-1; 10 bases agree with TRBD2. The CDR3 consists of 17 residues. Germline V gene sequence: CDR1 SGHTA, CDR2 FQGTGA. Trimming removed 5 bases from V and 3 bases from J; junction bases left unmatched: 10. The CDR3 loop reads CASSPRPQREGYNEQFF. DNA of the CDR3: TGTGCCAGCAGCCCCCGGCCCCAGCGGGAGGGCTACAATGAGCAGTTCTTC. The complete variable domain, with remaining parts taken from reference TRBV7-3 and TRBJ2-1, reads GAGVSQTPSNKVTEKGKYVELRCDPISGHTALYWYRQSLGQGPEFLIYFQGTGAADDSGLPNDRFFAVRPEGSVSTLKIQRTERGDSAVYLCASSPRPQREGYNEQFFGPGTRLTVL.

This chain links TRBV7-2 with TRBJ1-5, with no clear D. The CDR3 has 16 amino acids. Germline V lookup: CDR1 SGHTA, CDR2 FQGNSA. V was cut by 1 base and J by 3 bases, with 13 bases left in between. CDR3 DNA: TGTGCCAGCAGCTTAGTAGGAGGACCGAACAATCAGCCCCAGCATTTT. As protein: CASSLVGGPNNQPQHF.

The chain is built from TRBV12-3 or TRBV12-4 and TRBJ2-1; possible D gene TRBD1, 5 bases. The CDR3 is made up of 12 amino acids. Trimming took off 9 bases at V and 6 bases at J, with 12 bases between the two ends. The CDR3 nucleotides are TGTGCCAGAGACAGACAAACCAATGAGCAGTTCTTC. Its translation: CARDRQTNEQFF.

The CDR3 protein is CATSDFYSISSTDTQYF. CDR3 in DNA: TGTGCCACCAGTGATTTCTACTCTATCTCTAGCACAGATACGCAGTATTTT. The chain links TRBV24-1 to TRBJ2-3, with no clear D. Between the trimmed V and J ends, which lost 1 base and 0 bases, there was a span of 13 bases. Looked up from germline, CDR1 is KGHDR and CDR2 is SFDVKD. The CDR3 covers 17 residues.